The T cell receptor (beta chain) described here comes from a study of T cell repertoires in cytomegalovirus infection. Study-wide background: Both CMV infection and a matching HLA type were indicated by public TCR beta signatures.

Per germline, CDR1 MDHEN and CDR2 SYDVKM. The trim removed 2 bases at V and 7 bases at J, leaving 8 bases unmatched. This CDR3 spans 16 amino acids. TCRdb called the reads again in MiXCR, with one record for every CDR3 protein. This table has fewer than 250,000 distinct CDR3 sequences, about 12% appearing once. This clonotype appeared a few times. As yet, its antigen is unknown. Broader study findings: There were HLA-C-restricted CMV-specific TCR beta clonotypes dominating the ex vivo response. Summed public TCR beta family frequency identified CMV carriers bearing the relevant HLA.

V gene TRBV28 combines with J gene TRBJ2-2; 9 bases align to TRBD2. This TCR was sampled from a human donor in good health (CMV status not recorded). Some clones in this sample may be carry-over from other donors' samples. Sequenced material: PBMCs. The CDR3 region is CASSLPGTSFSGELFF. The CDR3 DNA is TGTGCCAGCAGTTTACCCGGGACTAGCTTCAGCGGGGAGCTGTTTTTT.